The 18 T cell receptor beta chains reported below all come from one sample, sequenced in a study of T cell responses to AZD1222 COVID-19 vaccine. Clones were sequenced by immunoSEQ multiplex PCR, and TCRdb holds only the in-frame ones, with some missing. The table lists 200,000 or so clones, over 80% of them singletons. The input for sequencing was peripheral blood, taken on day 0 of MenACWY control vaccination. The receptors were gathered from an adult in good health.

The chain recombines TRBV7-9 with TRBJ1-5, with D unresolved. The germline V gene has CDR1 SEHNR and CDR2 FQNEAQ (reference sequence). The germline V and J ends were trimmed by 4 bases and 10 bases, with 14 bases remaining between them. The CDR3 consists of 13 residues. The CDR3 sequence is CASSSTPTDPQHF. CDR3 DNA: TGTGCCAGCAGCTCGACACCCACCGATCCCCAGCATTTT.

This clone was found once. The chain recombines TRBV7-9 with TRBJ2-7; D possibly corresponds to TRBD1 (5 bases). Trimming pared 8 bases from V and 1 base from J, leaving 9 bases between. Germline lookup yields CDR1 SEHNR and CDR2 FQNEAQ (reference sequence). This CDR3 spans 12 amino acids. The CDR3 reads CASQQGSYEQYF. CDR3 in DNA: TGTGCCAGCCAGCAGGGATCCTACGAGCAGTACTTC.

This clone has only one observation. The J gene is TRBJ1-2, the V gene TRBV4-3; D is unclear. CDR3 size: 15 residues. CDR1 and CDR2 (germline): LGHNA, YSLEER. Trimming pared 0 bases from V and 3 bases from J, leaving 11 bases between. CDR3 in DNA: TGCGCCAGCAGCCAAGAACCACTTCGGGACTATGGCTACACCTTC. Its translation: CASSQEPLRDYGYTF.

V is TRBV30 and J is TRBJ1-1; D is possibly TRBD1 (6 bases). Germline lookup yields CDR1 GTSNPN and CDR2 SVGIG (reference sequence). This CDR3 spans 14 amino acids. Trimming took off 4 bases at V and 0 bases at J, with 12 bases between the two ends. The CDR3 is CAWTPGTLNTEAFF. For the CDR3, the DNA is TGTGCCTGGACCCCTGGGACATTGAACACTGAAGCTTTCTTT. Full variable domain (missing parts from reference TRBV30 and TRBJ1-1): SQTIHQWPATLVQPVGSPLSLECTVEGTSNPNLYWYRQAAGRGLQLLFYSVGIGQISSEVPQNLSASRPQDRQFILSSKKLLLSDSGFYLCAWTPGTLNTEAFFGQGTRLTVV.

This clone has only a few counts. The gene calls are TRBV5-6 and TRBJ1-2; D gene unclear. The V gene's germline CDR1 is SGHDT and CDR2 YYEEEE. The CDR3 has 15 amino acids. V was trimmed by 4 bases and J by 0 bases, leaving 13 bases between them. The CDR3 DNA reads as TGTGCCAGCAGCCTCGGGCCAGAGACTAACTATGGCTACACCTTC. Translated, it gives CASSLGPETNYGYTF.

The chain couples TRBV7-9 to TRBJ2-7, with a tentative D call TRBD1 (6 bases). Deletions cut 5 bases from V and 2 bases from J, with 16 bases between. CDR1 and CDR2 from the germline V gene are SEHNR and FQNEAQ (reference sequence). This CDR3 comprises 15 residues. DNA for the CDR3: TGTGCCAGCAGCGCCCCCCAGGGGACAACCTACGAGCAGTACTTC. It translates to CASSAPQGTTYEQYF. Together with reference TRBV7-9 and TRBJ2-7, the CDR3 gives the full variable domain: DTGVSQNPRHKITKRGQNVTFRCDPISEHNRLYWYRQTLGQGPEFLTYFQNEAQLEKSRLLSDRFSAERPKGSFSTLEIQRTEQGDSAMYLCASSAPQGTTYEQYFGPGTRLTVT.

The V gene is TRBV7-2, the J gene TRBJ1-2, with 8 bases lining up with TRBD1. The germline gives CDR1 SGHTA, CDR2 FQGNSA. The CDR3 has 14 amino acids. After removal of 7 bases from V and 3 bases from J, the junction contained 7 bases not matched to a gene. The chain's CDR3 is CASTILQGDYGYTF. In DNA form, the CDR3 reads TGTGCCAGCACCATACTACAGGGGGACTATGGCTACACCTTC.

The chain uses TRBV6-5 and TRBJ2-7, with 14 bases that match TRBD2. With V trimmed by 0 bases and J by 3 bases, 1 base remained unmatched. Germline values: CDR1 MNHEY, CDR2 SVGAGI. This CDR3 has 16 residues. The CDR3 reads CASSYSGTSGSYEQYF. The CDR3 DNA follows: TGTGCCAGCAGTTACTCGGGGACTAGCGGGAGCTACGAGCAGTACTTC.

This chain uses TRBV30 with TRBJ1-3, with a tentative D call TRBD1 (5 bases). V was trimmed by 3 bases and J by 1 base, leaving 7 bases between them. The germline V gene encodes CDR1 GTSNPN and CDR2 SVGIG (reference sequence). The CDR3 runs to 13 residues. The CDR3 here is CAWRRGSGNTIYF. For the CDR3, the DNA is TGTGCCTGGAGGAGGGGATCTGGAAACACCATATATTTT.

The table lists this clone with a count of one. The V and J genes are TRBV21-1 and TRBJ2-1. TRBV21-1 is an annotated pseudogene. There are 16 residues in the CDR3. In nucleotides, the CDR3 is TGTGCCAGCAGCCCCCAAGGGGGGATCTCCTACAATGAGCAGTTCTTC. Translating gives CASSPQGGISYNEQFF.

V is TRBV30 and J is TRBJ2-1; possible D gene TRBD2, 7 bases. CDR3 size: 16 residues. V was pared by 3 bases and J by 2 bases, with 17 bases between. The germline gives CDR1 GTSNPN, CDR2 SVGIG (reference sequence). The CDR3 DNA is TGTGCCTGGAGCCCCCGTCTGGGGGGGCCCTACAATGAGCAGTTCTTC. Translation gives CAWSPRLGGPYNEQFF.

The rearrangement uses TRBV7-3 and TRBJ2-7; D possibly corresponds to TRBD2 (5 bases). The CDR3 is 13 amino acids. Trimming pared 2 bases from V and 2 bases from J, leaving 7 bases between. Germline CDR1 SGHTA, CDR2 FQGTGA. The CDR3 loop reads CASSLGLAYEQYF. CDR3 nucleotide sequence: TGTGCCAGCAGCTTAGGACTTGCCTACGAGCAGTACTTC.

The chain is built from TRBV7-3 and TRBJ1-2; 10 bases are a match to TRBD1. Trimming removed 3 bases from V and 5 bases from J; junction bases left unmatched: 0. The CDR3 has 13 amino acids. From germline, CDR1 is SGHTA and CDR2 FQGTGA. The CDR3 sequence is CASSLDRGYGYTF. CDR3 nucleotide sequence: TGTGCCAGCAGCTTGGACAGGGGGTATGGCTACACCTTC. The full variable domain, its missing parts supplied by reference TRBV7-3 and TRBJ1-2, is GAGVSQTPSNKVTEKGKYVELRCDPISGHTALYWYRQSLGQGPEFLIYFQGTGAADDSGLPNDRFFAVRPEGSVSTLKIQRTERGDSAVYLCASSLDRGYGYTFGSGTRLTVV.

The chain has TRBV2 and TRBJ2-7; 13 nucleotides line up with TRBD2. The CDR3 runs 14 residues. Germline lookup yields CDR1 SNHLY and CDR2 FYNNEI. V lost 5 bases to trimming and J lost 6 bases; unmatched junction nucleotides: 4. As DNA, the CDR3 is TGTGCCAGCAGTACTAGCGGGGGGGCCTCCGAGCAGTACTTC. This gives the protein CASSTSGGASEQYF.

About this clone itself: This same CDR3 is encoded by further DNA sequences in the sample. The chain uses TRBV28 and TRBJ1-5; D not certain. The CDR3 runs to 13 residues. Germline CDR1 and CDR2: MDHEN and SYDVKM. The V and J ends lost 5 bases and 1 base respectively, with 6 bases between them. The CDR3 DNA is TGTGCCAGCAGTCTAGGGAGCAATCAGCCCCAGCATTTT. Translation gives CASSLGSNQPQHF.

The V gene is TRBV28, the J gene TRBJ1-1; 9 bases align to TRBD1. Germline CDR1 reads MDHEN; CDR2 reads SYDVKM. J lost 10 bases, V lost 5 bases, and 8 bases had no gene match. This CDR3 is built from 13 residues. The DNA of the CDR3 is TGTGCCAGCAGTCGGGACAGGGTGGGGGGAGCTTTCTTT. This sequence encodes CASSRDRVGGAFF.

The chain uses TRBV28 and TRBJ1-2; perhaps TRBD1 as D (6 bases). Trimming took off 3 bases at V and 0 bases at J, with 14 bases between the two ends. Germline V CDR1 and CDR2: MDHEN, SYDVKM. CDR3 length: 16 amino acids. The CDR3: CASSFSGAVSNYGYTF. The CDR3 region has the DNA TGTGCCAGCAGTTTTTCAGGGGCCGTATCTAACTATGGCTACACCTTC.

The V and J genes are TRBV10-2 and TRBJ1-2, with D tentatively TRBD1 (5 bases). Trimming took off 2 bases at V and 6 bases at J, with 19 bases between the two ends. Germline-derived CDR1 and CDR2 are WSHSY and SAAADI. The CDR3 covers 16 residues. The CDR3 nucleotides are TGCGCCAGCAGTGAGGTCATCTATGGGGCGAAAAATGGCTACACCTTC. It yields the protein CASSEVIYGAKNGYTF.